The sequence of this T cell receptor (beta chain) was determined in a study of T cell responses to AZD1222 COVID-19 vaccine. The data were produced by immunoSEQ multiplex PCR, yet TCRdb's version contains in-frame clones alone and is incomplete. Among 120,000 or so clones, 90% to 95% were seen once, and the ten largest hold approximately 3%. Overall study findings and caveats: Targets within unmutated variant regions were reportedly found for nearly half of spike-specific TCRs. Every sample of the repertoires postdated the peak T cell response.

This clone was picked up a small number of times. Its specificity is not known. This CDR3 is 13 amino acids long. The germline CDR1 and CDR2 sequences are ENHRY and SYGVKD. The V gene lost 6 bases and the J gene lost 4 bases, with 12 bases spanning the gap. V usage is TRBV10-3 and J usage is TRBJ1-2; D might be TRBD1 (6 bases). The origin of this receptor is an adult in good health. Specimen: peripheral blood, collected on day 0 of AZD1222 vaccination. The chain's CDR3 is CAIRPGGPYGYTF. The CDR3 DNA follows: TGTGCCATCAGACCCGGGGGGCCCTATGGCTACACCTTC.